This entry lists 5 T cell receptor beta chains sequenced from one sample in a study of vaccination effects on CD4 cells after COVID-19. Their antigens remain unidentified. The culture ran for 10 days before CD4+ T cells were isolated. Using immunoSEQ multiplex PCR, the repertoire was profiled, and TCRdb retains in-frame clones only, with some absent. The repertoire consists of around 56,000 clones, with around 80% occurring once and the leading ten covering approximately 3%. Material: CD4+ T cells from PBMCs cultured without peptide, obtained before COVID-19 vaccination. These receptors all stem from a human donor who received a COVID-19 vaccine.

The genes are TRBV9 and TRBJ2-7; maybe TRBD2 (6 bases). The germline gives CDR1 SGDLS, CDR2 YYNGEE. The CDR3 loop spans 15 amino acids. V lost 0 bases and J 3 bases, leaving 13 bases between the germline ends. CDR3 protein: CASSVAAGGCYEQYV. Here the CDR3 DNA reads TGTGCCAGCAGCGTAGCTGCAGGAGGGTGCTACGAGCAGTACGTC.

The gene calls are TRBV6-5 and TRBJ2-1; D is undetermined. V was shortened by 1 base and J by 5 bases, with 9 bases between the two germline ends. The CDR3 runs to 14 residues. The germline V gene has CDR1 MNHEY and CDR2 SVGAGI. CDR3 DNA sequence: TGTGCCAGCAGTTACTTTCGGGCTGACAATGAGCAGTTCTTC. It yields the protein CASSYFRADNEQFF.

J is TRBJ2-7 and V is TRBV30; 7 nucleotides match TRBD2. With V trimmed by 8 bases and J by 6 bases, 10 bases remained unmatched. Germline CDR1 GTSNPN, CDR2 SVGIG (reference sequence). This CDR3 is 12 amino acids long. CDR3 loop: CAVGGGITEQYV. DNA of the CDR3: TGTGCCGTGGGGGGGGGAATTACCGAGCAGTACGTC.

This clone turned up a few times. The chain carries TRBV5-6 and TRBJ2-1; TRBD1 matches at 9 bases. V was clipped by 4 bases and J by 4 bases; unmatched bases: 6. CDR3 size: 15 residues. Germline assignment: CDR1 SGHDT and CDR2 YYEEEE. The CDR3 coding sequence is TGTGCCAGCAGCAGTACAGGGGGCCAGTACAATGAGCAGTTCTTC. It encodes CASSSTGGQYNEQFF.

The J gene is TRBJ2-1, the V gene TRBV7-3; 7 positions match TRBD2. The V gene end was trimmed by 2 bases and the J gene end by 4 bases; junction bases not matched to a gene: 8. Germline V gene data show CDR1 as SGHTA and CDR2 as FQGTGA. The CDR3 is made up of 16 amino acids. CDR3 protein: CASSLLGGGVYNEQFF. DNA for the CDR3: TGTGCCAGCAGCTTATTGGGCGGGGGAGTTTACAATGAGCAGTTCTTC.